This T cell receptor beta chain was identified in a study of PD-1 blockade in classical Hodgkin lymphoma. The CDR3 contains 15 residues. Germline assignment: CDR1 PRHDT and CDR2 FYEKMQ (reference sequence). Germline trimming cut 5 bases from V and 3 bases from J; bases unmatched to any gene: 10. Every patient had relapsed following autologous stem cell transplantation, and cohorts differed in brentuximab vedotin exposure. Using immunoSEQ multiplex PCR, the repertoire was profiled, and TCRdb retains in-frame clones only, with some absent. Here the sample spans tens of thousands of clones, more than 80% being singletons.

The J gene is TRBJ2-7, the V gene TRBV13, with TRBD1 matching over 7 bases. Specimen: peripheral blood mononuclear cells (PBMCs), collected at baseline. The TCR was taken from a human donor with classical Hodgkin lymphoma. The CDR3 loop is CASSPSRDRYYEQYF. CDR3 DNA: TGTGCCAGCAGCCCATCCCGGGACAGATACTACGAGCAGTACTTC.